This T cell receptor (beta chain) was identified in a study of T-cell reconstitution after alpha-beta-depleted transplantation in children. The authors prepared the TCRbeta library with unique molecular identifiers. TCRdb fed the PCR reads into MiXCR, producing one record per CDR3 protein. The sample lists a few hundred thousand distinct CDR3 sequences, 27% occurring once. The V end was cut by 6 bases, the J end by 0 bases, with 11 bases between. CDR1 is SQVTM and CDR2 is ANQGSEA in the germline V gene. The CDR3 totals 13 residues. A few counts support this clonotype. The TCR sequence derives from a boy in the first two years of life with Wiskott-Aldrich syndrome, due to receive a stem cell transplant. This chain uses TRBV29-1 with TRBJ1-1, with D possibly being TRBD1 (5 bases). The source material was PBMCs, sampled before TCRalphabeta/CD19-depleted stem cell transplant. CDR3 residues: CSVATDMNTEAFF. CDR3 coding DNA: TGCAGCGTCGCGACAGATATGAACACTGAAGCTTTCTTT.